This TCR beta chain was profiled in a study of CD8+CD57+ T cells in acquired aplastic anemia (dated by TCRdb to 2017 to 2018). In the study overall: On average, sorted CD4+ and CD8+ cells yielded around 3.5 ug of extracted DNA, with a range of about 0.19 to 30 ug. Healthy donor samples averaged roughly 9.8 million reads for CD4+ and around 12 million for CD8+ cells. What the authors observed across the whole study: Between patients and healthy controls, no significant difference in CD8+ Simpson's diversity was found (P=0.060). Fewer than 30 CD8+ CDR3 sequences were found in both patients and controls but appeared to be highly expressed in patients and within the immunodominant clones of the patients.

At the junction V is shortened by 4 bases and J by 4 bases, with 16 bases in between. The germline V gene (reference sequence) specifies DFQATT as CDR1 and SNEGSKA as CDR2. From the cysteine through the phenylalanine, the CDR3 covers 14 amino acids. Of all the DNA, just the CDR3 is kept, 42 bases in frame from base 1. Genomic DNA was used as template for profiling of TCR beta VDJ combinations and CDR3 sequences. An Illumina HiSeq 2000 was the platform used for TCR repertoire sequencing. The study's processing was this. Repertoire assessment relied on Simpson's diversity index, CDR3 size and DJ length profiles, and TRBV/TRBJ rearrangement plots. The most abundant DNA sequence in the deep sequencing data was defined as the immunodominant clone. CDR3 amino acid sequences were screened for sharing across subjects and were compared with published repertoires and the VDJdb database. TCRdb ran its own pipeline on the public reads, namely fastp trimming at Q25 and MiXCR clone calling, and kept in-frame beta chains. Each record represents a unique CDR3 protein, reported with the most common genes and DNA among its rows. None of the V and J calls come from the authors' own analysis; TCRdb made them. Across this sample there are some 82,000 distinct CDR3 sequences, with 40% to 55% seen only once. The ten largest clones represent approximately 70% of the sample.

This clonotype occurred many times. Its target antigen remains unknown. Qualities for individual bases were not recorded, and no much larger clone is one base off. TCR repertoires of sorted CD4+ and CD8+ blood T cells from severe aplastic anemia patients and healthy subjects were deep-sequenced in the study. Ficoll-Paque density gradient centrifugation was used to isolate peripheral blood mononuclear cells. Before DNA extraction, CD4+ and CD8+ T cells were sorted with FACS or magnetic beads. Sequenced sample: sorted CD4+, CD8+, or CD8+CD57+ T cells (not recorded which) from PBMCs. The sequence was obtained from a human donor in good health, serving as a control. The V and J genes are TRBV20-1 and TRBJ1-2; the D gene is perhaps TRBD1, from 6 matching bases. The CDR3 corresponds to CSAIRGAWGYGYTF. The DNA is as follows: TGCAGTGCTATTAGGGGGGCGTGGGGCTATGGCTACACCTTC.